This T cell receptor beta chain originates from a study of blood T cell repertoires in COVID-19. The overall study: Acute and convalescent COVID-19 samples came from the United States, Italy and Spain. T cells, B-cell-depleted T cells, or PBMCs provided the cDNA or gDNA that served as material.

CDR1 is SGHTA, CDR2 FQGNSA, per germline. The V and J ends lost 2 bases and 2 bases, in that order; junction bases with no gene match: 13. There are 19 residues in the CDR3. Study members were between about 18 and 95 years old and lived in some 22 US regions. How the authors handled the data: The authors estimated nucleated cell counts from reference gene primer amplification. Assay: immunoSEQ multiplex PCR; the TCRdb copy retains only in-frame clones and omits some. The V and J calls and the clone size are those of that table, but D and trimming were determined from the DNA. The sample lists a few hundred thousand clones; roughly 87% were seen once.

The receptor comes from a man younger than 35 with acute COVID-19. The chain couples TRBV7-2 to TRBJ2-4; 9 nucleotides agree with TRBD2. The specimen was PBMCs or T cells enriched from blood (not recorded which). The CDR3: CASSLWASGTSNTKNIQYF. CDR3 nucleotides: TGTGCCAGCAGCTTATGGGCTAGCGGGACCTCTAATACCAAAAACATTCAGTACTTC.